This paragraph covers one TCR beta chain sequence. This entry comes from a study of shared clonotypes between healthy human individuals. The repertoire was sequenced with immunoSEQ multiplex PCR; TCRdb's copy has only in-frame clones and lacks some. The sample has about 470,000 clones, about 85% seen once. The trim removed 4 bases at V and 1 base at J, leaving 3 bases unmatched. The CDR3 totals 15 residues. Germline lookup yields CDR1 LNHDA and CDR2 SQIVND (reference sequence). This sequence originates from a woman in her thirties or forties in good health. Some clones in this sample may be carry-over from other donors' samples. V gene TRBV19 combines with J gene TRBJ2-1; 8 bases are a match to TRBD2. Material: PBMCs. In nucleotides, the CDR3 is TGTGCCAGTAGTACCTTAGCGGGGTCCTACAATGAGCAGTTCTTC. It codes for CASSTLAGSYNEQFF.